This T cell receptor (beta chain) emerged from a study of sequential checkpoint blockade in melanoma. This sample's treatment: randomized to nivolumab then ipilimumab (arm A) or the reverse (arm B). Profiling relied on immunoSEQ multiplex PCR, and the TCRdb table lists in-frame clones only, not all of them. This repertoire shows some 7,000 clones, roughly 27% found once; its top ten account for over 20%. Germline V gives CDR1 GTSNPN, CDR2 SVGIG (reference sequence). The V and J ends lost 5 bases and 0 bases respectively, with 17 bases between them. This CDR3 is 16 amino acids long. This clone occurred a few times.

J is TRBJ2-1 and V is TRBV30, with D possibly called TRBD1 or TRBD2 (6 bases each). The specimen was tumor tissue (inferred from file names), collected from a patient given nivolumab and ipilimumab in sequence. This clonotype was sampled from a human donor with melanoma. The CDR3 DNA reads TGTGCCTGGGATCGGGGGCAAATCGGCTCCTACAATGAGCAGTTCTTC. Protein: CAWDRGQIGSYNEQFF.